Only one count was recorded for the clone carrying this T cell receptor (beta chain). This CDR3 comprises 12 residues. CDR1 SGDLS and CDR2 YYNGEE come from the germline V gene. Trimming took off 4 bases at V and 0 bases at J, with 3 bases between the two ends. Sequencing used immunoSEQ multiplex PCR; TCRdb keeps in-frame clones, though not all of them. Among about 33,000 clones listed, under 85% were seen once. The sample belongs to a study of OX40 agonist ivuxolimab in advanced cancers. The sequence was obtained from an adult with an advanced solid tumor such as melanoma, head and neck, liver or kidney cancer. The rearrangement joins TRBV9 to TRBJ2-3; no reliable D call. The sequencing used CD4+ or CD8+ T cells sorted from blood, collected in a trial of the OX40 agonist ivuxolimab. The CDR3 protein is CASSPSTDTQYF. The CDR3 DNA reads as TGTGCCAGCAGCCCGAGCACAGATACGCAGTATTTT.